This TCR beta chain was retrieved from a study of blood T cells in healthy people across ages. Study-level findings and limits: The fall in TCR beta diversity per million T cells was roughly linear with age.

The junction had 8 bases not matched to a gene; V was cut back by 5 bases and J by 9 bases. The CDR3 runs to 14 residues. A second PCR of roughly 7 to 11 cycles used a sample-barcoded 5' primer and a J-beta primer mix. TCRdb called the 5' RACE reads again in MiXCR, with one record for every CDR3 protein. The sample shows some 1.5 million distinct CDR3 sequences, 42% of them seen only once. Points on this clonotype: Its antigen remains unidentified.

This sequence originates from a woman between 18 and 29 years old in good health. Sequencing was performed on blood. This chain joins TRBV12-3 or TRBV12-4 and TRBJ2-1, with 9 bases aligning to TRBD2. The CDR3 protein is CASSPIAGDGEQFF. Here the CDR3 DNA reads TGTGCCAGCAGTCCCATAGCGGGGGACGGTGAGCAGTTCTTC.